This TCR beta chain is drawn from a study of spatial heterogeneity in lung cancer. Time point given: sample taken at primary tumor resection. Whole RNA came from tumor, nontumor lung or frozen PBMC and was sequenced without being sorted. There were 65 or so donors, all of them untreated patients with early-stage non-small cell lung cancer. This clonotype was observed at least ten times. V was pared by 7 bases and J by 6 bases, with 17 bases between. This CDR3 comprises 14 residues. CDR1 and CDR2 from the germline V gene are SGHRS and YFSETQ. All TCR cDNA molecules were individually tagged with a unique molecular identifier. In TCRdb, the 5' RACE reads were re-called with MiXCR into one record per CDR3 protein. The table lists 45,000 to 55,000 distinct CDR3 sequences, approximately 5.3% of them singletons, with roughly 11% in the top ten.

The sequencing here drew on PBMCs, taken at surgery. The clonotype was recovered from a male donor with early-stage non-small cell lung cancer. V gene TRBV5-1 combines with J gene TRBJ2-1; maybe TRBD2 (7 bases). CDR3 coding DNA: TGCGCCAGCCAAGGGGGGAGGGCTCTCAATGAGCAGTTCTTC. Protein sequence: CASQGGRALNEQFF.